A selection of T cell receptor beta chains follows, all from one sample in a study of monozygotic twins with cystic fibrosis. The assay was immunoSEQ multiplex PCR, and TCRdb's table has in-frame clones only and misses some. The sample shows roughly 32,000 clones, around 96% of them seen only once. The sequencing input was blood. The origin of the receptors is a girl aged 2-10 years with cystic fibrosis. CDR3s include the opening cysteine and the closing phenylalanine or tryptophan. Fields, in order: CDR3 protein, CDR3 DNA, V gene, D gene, clone size, J gene. D genes are given only for firm matches. Where a row states a size, it is once, few, many or the class of an expanded clone; other rows omit it.

CDR3 protein: CASSQGELLKTSGRGYEQFF
CDR3 DNA: TGCGCCAGCAGCCAAGGCGAGCTACTAAAGACTAGCGGGAGGGGGTATGAGCAGTTCTTC
V gene: TRBV4-1
D gene: TRBD2
clone size: .
J gene: TRBJ2-1

CDR3 protein: CASTAGDRANYGYTF
CDR3 DNA: TGTGCCAGCACCGCAGGAGACAGGGCTAACTATGGCTACACCTTC
V gene: TRBV5-6
D gene: TRBD1
clone size: .
J gene: TRBJ1-2

CDR3 protein: CASSYLGGAAYTEAFF
CDR3 DNA: TGTGCCAGCAGTTACCTAGGGGGGGCGGCGTACACTGAAGCTTTCTTT
V gene: TRBV6-5
D gene: .
clone size: .
J gene: TRBJ1-1

CDR3 protein: CAIPRAKQFF
CDR3 DNA: TGTGCCATCCCTCGAGCTAAGCAGTTCTTC
V gene: TRBV10-3
D gene: .
clone size: .
J gene: TRBJ2-1

CDR3 protein: CASSQSQGLYGYTF
CDR3 DNA: TGTGCCAGCAGCCAAAGTCAGGGCCTCTATGGCTACACCTTC
V gene: TRBV16
D gene: .
clone size: .
J gene: TRBJ1-2

CDR3 protein: CASSHRTGMNTEAFF
CDR3 DNA: TGTGCCAGCAGCCACCGCACAGGGATGAACACTGAAGCTTTCTTT
V gene: TRBV5-4
D gene: .
clone size: .
J gene: TRBJ1-1

CDR3 protein: CASTTASQGANEQFF
CDR3 DNA: TGTGCCAGCACCACGGCGAGCCAGGGGGCGAATGAGCAGTTCTTC
V gene: TRBV5-6
D gene: TRBD1
clone size: .
J gene: TRBJ2-1

CDR3 protein: CASSATLRQGTNTGELFF
CDR3 DNA: TGTGCCAGCAGTGCGACCCTGAGACAGGGGACCAACACCGGGGAGCTGTTTTTT
V gene: TRBV6-1
D gene: TRBD1
clone size: .
J gene: TRBJ2-2

CDR3 protein: CAWSVLTGNQPQHF
CDR3 DNA: TGTGCCTGGAGTGTTTTAACAGGCAATCAGCCCCAGCATTTT
V gene: TRBV30
D gene: .
clone size: .
J gene: TRBJ1-5

CDR3 protein: CASSIPGVYGYTF
CDR3 DNA: TGTGCCAGTAGTATACCGGGAGTCTATGGCTACACCTTC
V gene: TRBV19
D gene: .
clone size: few
J gene: TRBJ1-2

CDR3 protein: CASSLAPGREDYGYTF
CDR3 DNA: TGTGCCAGCAGCCTTGCTCCGGGACGGGAAGACTATGGCTACACCTTC
V gene: TRBV5-4
D gene: .
clone size: .
J gene: TRBJ1-2

CDR3 protein: CASSFSQSNQPQHF
CDR3 DNA: TGTGCCAGCAGCTTTAGCCAGTCCAATCAGCCCCAGCATTTT
V gene: TRBV7-9
D gene: .
clone size: .
J gene: TRBJ1-5

CDR3 protein: CASSPDRGAGYTF
CDR3 DNA: TGTGCCAGCTCACCGGACAGGGGGGCTGGCTACACCTTC
V gene: TRBV18
D gene: TRBD1
clone size: once
J gene: TRBJ1-2

CDR3 protein: CSVANKGRSPEAFF
CDR3 DNA: TGCAGCGTTGCAAATAAGGGGCGCAGCCCTGAAGCTTTCTTT
V gene: TRBV29-1
D gene: .
clone size: .
J gene: TRBJ1-1

CDR3 protein: CASSHQSTREKLFF
CDR3 DNA: TGTGCCAGCAGCCATCAATCCACCCGTGAAAAACTGTTTTTT
V gene: TRBV4-2
D gene: .
clone size: .
J gene: TRBJ1-4

CDR3 protein: CASSQVFQGPYEQYF
CDR3 DNA: TGTGCCAGCAGCCAAGTTTTTCAAGGGCCCTACGAGCAGTACTTC
V gene: TRBV14
D gene: .
clone size: .
J gene: TRBJ2-7

CDR3 protein: CASSLAGNYGYTF
CDR3 DNA: TGTGCCAGCAGCTTAGCCGGGAACTATGGCTACACCTTC
V gene: TRBV11-2
D gene: .
clone size: .
J gene: TRBJ1-2

CDR3 protein: CASSRTGNYGYTF
CDR3 DNA: TGTGCCAGCAGTCGGACAGGGAACTATGGCTACACCTTC
V gene: TRBV6-5
D gene: TRBD1
clone size: .
J gene: TRBJ1-2

CDR3 protein: CASSQDRVSQPQHF
CDR3 DNA: TGTGCCAGCTCACAAGACAGGGTGAGTCAGCCCCAGCATTTT
V gene: TRBV18
D gene: TRBD1
clone size: .
J gene: TRBJ1-5

CDR3 protein: CASSLRAVTGNTIYF
CDR3 DNA: TGTGCCAGCAGCTTAAGGGCAGTTACAGGAAACACCATATATTTT
V gene: TRBV13
D gene: .
clone size: .
J gene: TRBJ1-3

CDR3 protein: CAWSADRGRPEAFF
CDR3 DNA: TGTGCCTGGAGTGCGGACAGGGGGAGGCCTGAAGCTTTCTTT
V gene: TRBV30
D gene: TRBD1
clone size: .
J gene: TRBJ1-1